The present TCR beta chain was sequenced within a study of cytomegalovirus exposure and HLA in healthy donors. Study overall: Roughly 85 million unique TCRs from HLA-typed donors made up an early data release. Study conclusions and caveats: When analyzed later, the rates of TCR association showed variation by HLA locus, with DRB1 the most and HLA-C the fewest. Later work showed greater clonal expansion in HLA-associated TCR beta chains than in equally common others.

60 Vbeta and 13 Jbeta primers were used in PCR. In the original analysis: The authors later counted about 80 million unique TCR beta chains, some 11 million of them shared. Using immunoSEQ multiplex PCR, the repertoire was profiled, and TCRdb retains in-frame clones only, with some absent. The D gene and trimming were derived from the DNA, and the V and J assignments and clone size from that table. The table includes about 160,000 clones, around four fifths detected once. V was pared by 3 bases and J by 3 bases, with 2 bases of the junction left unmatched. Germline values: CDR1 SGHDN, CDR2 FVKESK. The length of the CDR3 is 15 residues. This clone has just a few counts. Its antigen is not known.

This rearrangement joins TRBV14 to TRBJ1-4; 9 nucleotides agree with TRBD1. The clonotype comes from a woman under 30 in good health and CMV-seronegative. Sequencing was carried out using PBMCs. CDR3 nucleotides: TGTGCCAGCAGCCACAGGACAGGGGCTAATGAAAAACTGTTTTTT. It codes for CASSHRTGANEKLFF.